This T cell receptor beta chain was retrieved from a study of regulatory T cells in long-lasting Graves disease. This clonotype turned up a few times. The antigen is unknown. Germline values: CDR1 LNHNV, CDR2 YYDKDF (reference sequence). V was cut by 1 base and J by 4 bases, with 4 bases left in between. The CDR3 sequence is 13 residues long. To make TCR beta libraries, researchers used iRepertoire HTBI primers and Arm-PCR of CDR3 regions. A single record per CDR3 protein comes from TCRdb applying MiXCR to the multiplex PCR reads. The sample gives 450,000 or so distinct CDR3 sequences, 20% to 25% of which show up once; over 7.5% is in the top ten. Study-level points and caveats: Favoring TRBV28, TRBJ1-2 and TRBJ2-5 was a feature seen in persistent disease. Only a small sample size was used, which may have cut accuracy.

Regarding time point: persistent/refractory GD, antithyroid drugs over 5 years with positive TRAb. Extracted PBMC RNA gave rise to the TCR library. American Thyroid Association guidelines served as the basis for diagnosing Graves' disease. The clonotype comes from a female donor with Graves disease. The chain recombines TRBV15 with TRBJ2-2, with D unclear. This sample comprised peripheral blood mononuclear cells (PBMCs), obtained when the disease was refractory, from a patient treated with antithyroid drugs. In DNA form, the CDR3 reads TGTGCCACCAGCAGAGCAGGCACCGGGGAGCTGTTTTTT. Translation: CATSRAGTGELFF.